This T cell receptor beta chain is drawn from a study of a mutant IDH1 vaccine in newly diagnosed glioma. About the study: The earlier regimen, radiotherapy, temozolomide, or both, was most often both. Week 35 brought visit V12, which was followed by visit V13 at week 47.

This CDR3 has 15 amino acids. Germline CDR1 reads SGHTA; CDR2 reads FQGNSA. The germline V and J ends were trimmed by 1 base and 2 bases, with 11 bases remaining between them. The protocol was immunoSEQ multiplex PCR, while the TCRdb copy is restricted to in-frame clones and leaves out a portion. This table has 35,000 to 50,000 clones, 75% to 85% appearing once. To note about this clone: Its antigen is not known.

Sample time point: week 35, safety follow-up. What each vaccine dose contained was 300 ug of mutant IDH1 20-mer peptide, accompanied by topical imiquimod. Each of the donors came in with new WHO grade 3 or 4 astrocytomas that were IDH1-mutant and ATRX-lost. The V call is TRBV7-2, the J call TRBJ2-5; D is ambiguous. Sequencing was performed on PBMCs, taken from a glioma patient whose treatment included an IDH1 peptide vaccine. The receptor's source is a woman between 45 and 60 years old with glioma. The CDR3 DNA is TGTGCCAGCAGCTTAGGAGGACGGCTGCAAGAGACCCAGTACTTC. It specifies CASSLGGRLQETQYF.